The 18 T cell receptor beta chains below were found in one sample sequenced in a study of blood T cell repertoires in COVID-19. The method was immunoSEQ multiplex PCR; TCRdb's version includes in-frame clones alone and lacks a portion of them. The table lists around 120,000 clones, about 90% of them singletons. Sequencing was done on a sample of peripheral blood. The receptors here all came from a man aged 70-80 years who had recovered from COVID-19.

The rearrangement joins TRBV19 to TRBJ1-6; possible D gene TRBD1, 6 bases. The ends were cut back, 5 bases at V and 10 bases at J, with 21 bases in the middle. CDR1 and CDR2 from the germline V gene are LNHDA and SQIVND (reference sequence). The CDR3 is 16 amino acids. This chain's CDR3 is CASSPDSGLWGSPLHF. CDR3 bases: TGTGCCAGTAGTCCGGACAGCGGCCTGTGGGGCTCACCCCTCCACTTT.

The chain uses TRBV29-1 and TRBJ2-3; D perhaps matches TRBD1 (6 bases). Germline CDR1 SQVTM, CDR2 ANQGSEA. The germline V and J ends were trimmed by 3 bases and 5 bases, with 9 bases remaining between them. This CDR3 comprises 12 residues. The CDR3 DNA reads as TGCAGCGTTGACCCGGGACAAGATACGCAGTATTTT. Its protein product is CSVDPGQDTQYF.

J is TRBJ2-3 and V is TRBV5-6; no clear D gene. V lost 1 base to trimming and J lost 2 bases, with 8 bases between them. Germline V lookup: CDR1 SGHDT, CDR2 YYEEEE. The CDR3 runs to 14 residues. CDR3 sequence: CASSLQSITDTQYF. CDR3 in DNA: TGTGCCAGCAGCTTGCAGTCCATCACAGATACGCAGTATTTT.

The genes are TRBV2 and TRBJ2-1, with D possibly TRBD2 on 6 matching bases. Germline CDR1 and CDR2: SNHLY and FYNNEI. The CDR3 consists of 14 residues. V was clipped by 7 bases and J by 3 bases, with 13 bases between them. In DNA form, the CDR3 reads TGTGCCAGCAATATTGACGGGGGCTACAATGAGCAGTTCTTC. Translation gives CASNIDGGYNEQFF.

This clone has only a few counts. The genes are TRBV15 and TRBJ2-5; weak D call: TRBD2 (5 bases). The CDR3 has 16 amino acids. CDR1 LNHNV and CDR2 YYDKDF come from the germline V gene (reference sequence). Deletions cut 1 base from V and 7 bases from J, with 19 bases between. CDR3 amino acids: CATSRGGSSNVGTQYF. In DNA, the CDR3 is TGTGCCACCAGCAGAGGTGGGAGCTCCAATGTCGGGACCCAGTACTTC.

The CDR3 region has the DNA TGCGCCAGCAGCTTGGTAGGGGGCTTTAACACTGAAGCTTTCTTT. This translates into CASSLVGGFNTEAFF. V usage is TRBV5-1 and J usage is TRBJ1-1; 7 nucleotides line up with TRBD1. This CDR3 region has 15 residues. V dropped 0 bases and J dropped 2; count of bases not matched to a gene: 4. CDR1 is SGHRS, CDR2 YFSETQ, per germline. The full variable domain, with the rest looked up from reference TRBV5-1 and TRBJ1-1, is KAGVTQTPRYLIKTRGQQVTLSCSPISGHRSVSWYQQTPGQGLQFLFEYFSETQRNKGNFPGRFSGRQFSNSRSEMNVSTLELGDSALYLCASSLVGGFNTEAFFGQGTRLTVV.

This rearrangement joins TRBV7-2 to TRBJ2-1; no firm D call. Looked up from germline, CDR1 is SGHTA and CDR2 is FQGNSA. The CDR3 runs to 14 residues. V lost 4 bases and J lost 0, with 7 bases in between. CDR3 bases: TGTGCCAGCAGCTCCCTCAGCTCCTACAATGAGCAGTTCTTC. Residues: CASSSLSSYNEQFF.

This clone is categorized as medium-sized. The same CDR3 is also encoded by other DNA sequences in this sample. The chain links TRBV7-2 to TRBJ2-2, with a possible D match to TRBD2 (7 bases). Germline V gene data show CDR1 as SGHTA and CDR2 as FQGNSA. Deletions cut 2 bases from V and 6 bases from J, with 10 bases between. The CDR3 sequence is 14 residues long. CDR3 loop: CASSLMGGPGELFF. The CDR3 DNA reads as TGTGCCAGCAGCTTAATGGGGGGGCCCGGGGAGCTGTTTTTT.

CDR3 region: CASSPPNSLETQYF. The CDR3 nucleotides read TGTGCCAGCTCACCACCTAATAGTCTAGAGACCCAGTACTTC. The rearrangement joins TRBV18 to TRBJ2-5; D call uncertain. This CDR3 contains 14 residues. V was pared by 0 bases and J by 4 bases, with 9 bases between. CDR1 is KGHSH and CDR2 is LQKENI in the germline V gene.

This clone has just one count. V and J are TRBV5-1 and TRBJ1-1; D possibly corresponds to TRBD1 (5 bases). Germline V gene sequence: CDR1 SGHRS, CDR2 YFSETQ. V gave up 4 bases and J gave up 3 bases, with 19 bases separating them. This CDR3 contains 16 residues. For the CDR3, the DNA is TGCGCCAGCAGCCCGCGATTAGGGGCGTTGGACACTGAAGCTTTCTTT. Translated: CASSPRLGALDTEAFF.

The chain has TRBV3-1 (or the pseudogene TRBV3-2) and TRBJ2-5; 8 positions agree with TRBD1. The germline V gene encodes CDR1 LGHDT and CDR2 YNNKEL (reference sequence). J lost 0 bases, V lost 3 bases, and 6 bases had no gene match. CDR3 length equals 16 residues. CDR3 sequence: CASSHLTGANQETQYF. The CDR3 DNA reads TGTGCCAGCAGCCACCTGACAGGGGCTAACCAAGAGACCCAGTACTTC.

The chain employs TRBV12-3 or TRBV12-4 and TRBJ2-3; no clear D gene. Between the trimmed V and J ends, which lost 5 bases and 0 bases, there was a span of 6 bases. The CDR3 length is 13 residues. CDR3 in DNA: TGTGCCAGCAGTCGCAGTAGCACAGATACGCAGTATTTT. It codes for CASSRSSTDTQYF.

V usage is TRBV28 and J usage is TRBJ2-5, with D possibly TRBD1 on 5 matching bases. The V end was cut by 5 bases, the J end by 2 bases, with 18 bases between. Per the germline V gene, CDR1 is MDHEN and CDR2 is SYDVKM. The CDR3 is 16 residues long. This CDR3 reads CASSPSRGRVQETQYF. CDR3 nucleotide sequence: TGTGCCAGCAGTCCATCACGAGGCAGGGTTCAAGAGACCCAGTACTTC.

This clone appeared a single time. The chain employs TRBV19 and TRBJ2-4; D perhaps matches TRBD1 (5 bases). V shed 3 bases and J shed 4 bases, with 10 bases lying between them. CDR3 length: 14 residues. Germline V CDR1 and CDR2: LNHDA, SQIVND (reference sequence). The CDR3 DNA is TGTGCCAGTAGTATCGGGCAGGGAAAAAACATTCAGTACTTC. This codes for CASSIGQGKNIQYF. The full variable domain, its missing parts supplied by reference TRBV19 and TRBJ2-4, is DGGITQSPKYLFRKEGQNVTLSCEQNLNHDAMYWYRQDPGQGLRLIYYSQIVNDFQKGDIAEGYSVSREKKESFPLTVTSAQKNPTAFYLCASSIGQGKNIQYFGAGTRLSVL.

The V and J genes are TRBV20-1 and TRBJ1-5, with D perhaps matching TRBD1 (5 bases). With 3 bases removed from V and 2 bases from J, the gap between germline ends came to 14 bases. This CDR3 is 15 amino acids long. Per the germline V gene, CDR1 is DFQATT and CDR2 is SNEGSKA (reference sequence). The CDR3 DNA follows: TGCAGTGCTAGTTCCCCTAGGGGCGGCAATCAGCCCCAGCATTTT. Its translation is CSASSPRGGNQPQHF.

The chain couples TRBV7-9 to TRBJ1-2; no definite D call. Germline CDR1 and CDR2: SEHNR and FQNEAQ (reference sequence). V was clipped by 1 base and J by 7 bases, with 13 bases between them. The CDR3 sequence is 14 residues long. Here the CDR3 reads CASSLGPGPFGYTF. The CDR3 DNA follows: TGTGCCAGCAGCTTAGGACCAGGCCCTTTTGGCTACACCTTC.

This sequence joins TRBV28 and TRBJ1-6; no clear D. CDR1 and CDR2 from the germline V gene are MDHEN and SYDVKM. CDR3 size: 11 residues. Trimming left V 4 bases short and J 10 bases short, with 5 bases between. For the CDR3, the DNA is TGTGCCAGCAGTTACCGGTCACCCCTCCACTTT. This translates into CASSYRSPLHF.

The rearrangement links TRBV28 to TRBJ1-2; D is unclear. Germline CDR1 and CDR2: MDHEN and SYDVKM. The CDR3 runs to 14 residues. V was cut by 3 bases and J by 2 bases, with 10 bases left in between. The CDR3 protein is CASSFPGKNYGYTF. The CDR3 nucleotides read TGTGCCAGCAGTTTTCCCGGGAAAAACTATGGCTACACCTTC.